This T cell receptor beta chain was captured in a study of T cell repertoires in cytomegalovirus infection (dated by TCRdb to about 2019). With regard to the full study: Alongside well-studied HLA-B-restricted epitopes, the peptide stimulations were aimed at recently identified HLA-C-restricted CMV epitopes, whose presentation resists viral immunomodulation. Donor HLA type was relevant to the analysis, as public TCR beta signatures indicated carriage of CMV infection together with the matching HLA type. Overall results and qualifications from the work: Carriers of CMV infection plus the relevant HLA type were discriminated by the cumulative frequency of public TCR beta family members in the study cohort and in an independent approximately 350-donor cohort. In the ex vivo response, HLA-C-restricted CMV-specific TCR beta clonotypes were dominant, and in two of eight donors the single most frequent clonotype came from this HLA-C-restricted group.

This sample's treatment or condition label indicates: in vitro stimulation with specific CMV peptide epitopes to enrich CMV-specific T cells. V lost 2 bases and J lost 3 bases; the stretch between them is 13 bases long. As encoded in the germline V gene, CDR1 is ENHRY while CDR2 is SYGVKD. The CDR3 numbers 15 residues from cysteine through phenylalanine. Of all the DNA, just the CDR3 is kept, 45 bases in frame from base 1. On this clonotype itself: Its antigen has not been determined. No base-level quality is on record; no much larger clone is a single base apart.

TCRdb shows the sequencer as Illumina HiSeq 1500. TCRdb reanalyzed the raw reads on its own, using fastp at Q25 for trimming and MiXCR for clone calling, and kept in-frame beta chains. Here each entry gathers all rows of one CDR3 protein and keeps the most common genes and DNA. The sample table holds about 830,000 distinct CDR3 sequences, of which approximately 32% were seen once. The leading ten clones occupy around 11% of the sample. This specimen consisted of cultured CD8+ T cells from PBMCs, obtained from culture after CMV antigen stimulation. Rearrangement joined TRBV10-3 to TRBJ1-1, with the D gene too uncertain to name. This TCR was sampled from a human donor in good health (CMV status not recorded). Some clones in this sample may be carry-over from other donors' samples. The DNA sequence reads TGTGCCATCAGTGAGGGAGCGGGCGGGGACACTGAAGCTTTCTTT. Translated, it reads CAISEGAGGDTEAFF.